The rows below give T cell receptor beta chains drawn from one sample of a study of response to subunit inactivated influenza vaccine. One entry per CDR3 protein, called by TCRdb with MiXCR from the RT-PCR reads. The profile shows 250,000 to 350,000 distinct CDR3 sequences, 20% to 25% of them singletons. The source was PBMCs from blood, collected roughly 20 months after vaccination. These receptors were taken from a man between 50 and 75 years old who received an inactivated influenza vaccine. Each CDR3 is given with its conserved first and last residue. The D gene is left open where the match is weak. A clone size is listed for some rows: how often the clone was seen (once, few, many), or a class if it is expanded.

TRBV12-3/TRBV12-4	-	TRBJ1-5	many	TGTGCCAGCAGTTTGTCCGGGGGGAATGGTTGGCCCCAGCATTTT	CASSLSGGNGWPQHF
TRBV7-2	-	TRBJ2-7	-	TGTGCCAGCAGCCCTGGGCACAGAATCAAATACGAGCAGTACTTC	CASSPGHRIKYEQYF
TRBV4-2	-	TRBJ2-7	few	TGTGCCAGCAGCCAAGAAGTATCCCCCCACGAGCAGTACTTC	CASSQEVSPHEQYF
TRBV14	-	TRBJ2-3	-	TGTGCCAGCAGCCAAGCTGTTGGCACAGATACGCAGTATTTT	CASSQAVGTDTQYF
TRBV4-2	-	TRBJ1-5	many	TGTGCCAGCAGCCAAGAGCGAGGGCCCGTTGAGCCCCAGCATTTT	CASSQERGPVEPQHF
TRBV29-1	TRBD2	TRBJ2-3	-	TGCAGCGTTAGCGGGAGGGTAACAGATACGCAGTATTTT	CSVSGRVTDTQYF
TRBV10-3	-	TRBJ2-7	-	TGTGCCATCAGTGACGGCTACGAGCAGTACTTC	CAISDGYEQYF
TRBV15	-	TRBJ1-4	many	TGTGCCACCAGCAGGGACGGAGCTCTTAATGAAAAACTGTTTTTT	CATSRDGALNEKLFF
TRBV10-3	TRBD2	TRBJ2-1	few	TGTGCCACCGGGACTAGCGACAATGAGCAGTTCTTC	CATGTSDNEQFF
TRBV12-3/TRBV12-4	-	TRBJ1-2	many	TGTGCCAGCAGGCATCCCCAGAGAGGCTACACCTTC	CASRHPQRGYTF
TRBV20-1	TRBD2	TRBJ2-7	few	TGCAGTGCTGGACTAGCGGGAGGGCCCTACGAGCAGTACTTC	CSAGLAGGPYEQYF
TRBV11-2	-	TRBJ2-2	few	TGTGCCAGCAGCCCCCCCTTTGGGCAGGGGACGAACACCGGGGAGCTGTTTTTT	CASSPPFGQGTNTGELFF
TRBV14	-	TRBJ2-1	-	TGTGCCAGCAGCCAAGTGGGAGTCCACAATGAGCAGTTCTTC	CASSQVGVHNEQFF
TRBV6-1	TRBD1	TRBJ1-5	few	TGTGCCAGTAGTAGAACGACAGGGGGTCAGCCCCAGCATTTT	CASSRTTGGQPQHF
TRBV6-6	-	TRBJ1-1	few	TGTGCCAGCAGTTTCCCGGGACTCACACAAGCTTTCTTT	CASSFPGLTQAFF
TRBV19	TRBD1	TRBJ1-5	few	TGTGCCAGTAGGGACAGGGTTTACAATCAGCCCCAGCATTTT	CASRDRVYNQPQHF
TRBV12-3/TRBV12-4	TRBD1	TRBJ1-1	-	TGTGCCAGCAGGGGGGCAGGGGGAAGCACTGAAGCTTTCTTT	CASRGAGGSTEAFF
TRBV15	-	TRBJ1-1	few	TGTGCCACCAGCAGAGATGCCCAGGGACGGACTGAAGCTTTCTTT	CATSRDAQGRTEAFF
TRBV12-3/TRBV12-4	TRBD1	TRBJ1-1	many	TGTGCCAGCAGCGGACAGGGGCCGAACACTGAAGCTTTCTTT	CASSGQGPNTEAFF
TRBV7-9	TRBD1	TRBJ1-1	many	TGTGCCAGCAGCTTGGGGGACAGCACTGAAGCTTTCTTT	CASSLGDSTEAFF
TRBV6-2/TRBV6-3	-	TRBJ1-2	-	TGTGCCAGCAGTTACCGACTTACAGTGATTAACTATGGCTACACCTTC	CASSYRLTVINYGYTF
TRBV4-3	-	TRBJ1-5	many	TGCGCCAGCAGCCTCGGGACCAACAATCAGCCCCAGCATTTT	CASSLGTNNQPQHF
TRBV5-6	TRBD2	TRBJ2-3	few	TGTGCCAGCAGCCTCCTAGCGGGAGGGGACACAGATACGCAGTATTTT	CASSLLAGGDTDTQYF
TRBV20-1	-	TRBJ1-6	-	TGCAGTGCTAAGGGGGACCTTACGAGCTCCTATAATTCACCCCTCCACTTT	CSAKGDLTSSYNSPLHF
TRBV12-3/TRBV12-4	-	TRBJ2-1	-	TGTGCCAGCAGTTCCTACGGGACTTTCAGCTCCTACAATGAGCAGTTCTTC	CASSSYGTFSSYNEQFF
TRBV4-1	-	TRBJ2-2	few	TGCGCCAGCAGCCTTATACAGGGCACCGGGGAGCTGTTTTTT	CASSLIQGTGELFF
TRBV20-1	-	TRBJ1-5	-	TGCAGTGCTAGAGAGGGATATCAGCCCCAGCATTTT	CSAREGYQPQHF
TRBV6-2/TRBV6-3	TRBD1	TRBJ1-2	few	TGTGCCAGCAGGACAGGGCGGAACTATGGCTACACCTTC	CASRTGRNYGYTF
TRBV12-3/TRBV12-4	-	TRBJ1-1	many	TGTGCCAGCAGTTTTGGACAGAAGAACACTGAAGCTTTCTTT	CASSFGQKNTEAFF
TRBV28	TRBD2	TRBJ2-5	-	TGTGCCAGCAGTTTAGGGACTAGAATACTGGAGACCCAGTACTTC	CASSLGTRILETQYF
TRBV7-2	TRBD2	TRBJ2-2	-	TGTGCCAGCAGCCGGACTAGCGGGAGTTCCGGGGAGCTGTTTTTT	CASSRTSGSSGELFF
TRBV4-1	-	TRBJ2-5	-	TGCGCCAGCAGCCAAGATGCCGCTCCGGAGACCCAGTACTTC	CASSQDAAPETQYF
TRBV19	-	TRBJ1-4	-	TGTGCCAGTGGACAGATTAATGAAAAACTGTTTTTT	CASGQINEKLFF
TRBV5-1	TRBD2	TRBJ2-3	-	TGCGCCAGCAGCTTTACTAGCGAACTCACAGATACGCAGTATTTT	CASSFTSELTDTQYF
TRBV2	TRBD1	TRBJ2-2	-	TGTGCCAGCAGTCGGCCACGGACAGGGTATTTTTCCCCCGGGGAGCTGTTTTTT	CASSRPRTGYFSPGELFF
TRBV6-2/TRBV6-3	TRBD2	TRBJ2-2	-	TGTGCCAGCAGTTACTCGAGTACTAGCGGGAGGTCCGGGGAGCTGTTTTTT	CASSYSSTSGRSGELFF
TRBV19	TRBD1	TRBJ2-7	-	TGTGCCAGTAGTTCCAGGACAGGATCGCCATCGGTAGGAGGCGAGCAGTACTTC	CASSSRTGSPSVGGEQYF
TRBV29-1	-	TRBJ2-3	few	TGCAGCATCAAAGGGATCACAGATACGCAGTATTTT	CSIKGITDTQYF
TRBV29-1	TRBD1	TRBJ2-1	-	TGCAGCGCGTCCGGGACAGGGGTGGTTTCGCAGTTCTTC	CSASGTGVVSQFF
TRBV24-1	-	TRBJ2-5	few	TGTGCCACCAGTGGGGCTAGCTCTGTTGAGACCCAGTACTTC	CATSGASSVETQYF
TRBV5-1	-	TRBJ1-2	many	TGCGCCAGCAGCTTGGGCTCACAGGGTAACTATGGCTACACCTTC	CASSLGSQGNYGYTF